This T cell receptor (beta chain) derives from a study of T cell responses to AZD1222 COVID-19 vaccine (dated by TCRdb to about 2021). About the study as a whole: TCR sequencing was performed for about 250 trial participants, of whom around 200 were given two doses of AZD1222 and roughly 25 were given two doses of MenACWY control vaccine. Enrollment into the trials was organized by age into subgroups of 18-55, 56-69 and 70-plus years, and those subgroups contained roughly 150, 30 and 60 TCR-sequenced participants, respectively. The research as a whole found: No day 14 peak-response samples were available, so repertoires were characterized only after the peak T cell response. Most participants were white British and females outnumbered males, and the authors suggested that clonal diversity may have been underestimated. Conclusions about previously exposed vaccinees were limited because only 5 or 6 AZD1222 recipients were SARS-CoV-2 seropositive at baseline. Vaccine-associated CD4 TCRs spanned the whole spike protein, with dominant responses in regions 160-218 and 743-854. Nearly half of unique spike-specific TCRs reportedly recognized epitopes outside regions mutated in the B.1.351 and B.1.1.7 variants. Spike-specific TCR breadth and depth rose significantly after two AZD1222 doses compared with day 0 and with MenACWY recipients. In the small 56-69-year group, the increase in depth fell short of significance, most likely because of low power.

This specimen's time point label, interpreted: about 28 days (+/-7) after the second vaccine dose. AZD1222 recipients whose second dose came at about 4 weeks and those whose second dose came at about 12 weeks were combined into one group, since spike-specific TCR depth and breadth did not differ between the two schedules. Vaccinee samples came from UK trials COV001 and COV002, including a single-blind randomized controlled phase 2/3 trial of AZD1222 (ChAdOx1 nCoV-19) in healthy adults. For TCRbeta chain sequencing, PBMC samples from trial participants were taken at day 0 and at day 28 after the second dose. The CDR3 regions of human TCRbeta chains were analyzed by immunosequencing. As for the original processing: Repertoire TCRs were matched against a reference library of SARS-CoV-2-specific TCRs generated with the MIRA antigen-specificity platform. Breadth was defined as the fraction of unique TCRs that were SARS-CoV-2-associated. Depth was defined as the fraction of total T cells that were SARS-CoV-2-associated. Each spike-specific TCR was assigned to its reactive spike region and to a CD4 or CD8 class using the MIRA data. Log10-transformed breadth and depth values were compared by one-way ANOVA with Sidak's multiple comparisons tests. TCRdb obtained this table from immuneACCESS and retained in-frame rearrangements with V and J assigned. These tables miss some clones; where compared with another copy, unresolved V genes account for less than half of the shortfall, and the remainder is unexplained. The V and J calls and the clone size are those of that table, but D and trimming were determined from the DNA. The sample profile shows roughly 160,000 clones; over 75% of them were found once. Around 4.4% of the sample lies in the top ten.

The junction carries 7 bases between V and J, which are trimmed by 3 bases and 0 bases respectively. Sequences SGHVS (CDR1) and FNYEAQ (CDR2) are obtained from the germline V gene. Including the terminal cysteine and phenylalanine, the CDR3 comprises 14 residues. Kept here is only the CDR3 DNA, which spans 42 bases and is read in frame from base 1. A word on this clone: The antigen it binds to is not known. Base-call qualities are not available, and no considerably larger clone is one nucleotide away.

The input for sequencing was peripheral blood, taken 28 days after the second AZD1222 dose. The receptor comes from an adult who received the AZD1222 COVID-19 vaccine. The rearrangement joined TRBV7-6 to TRBJ2-3; a weak D assignment points to TRBD1 (5 bases agree). The CDR3 corresponds to CASSFRVSTDTQYF. The sequence in DNA is TGTGCCAGCAGCTTCAGGGTGAGCACAGATACGCAGTATTTT.